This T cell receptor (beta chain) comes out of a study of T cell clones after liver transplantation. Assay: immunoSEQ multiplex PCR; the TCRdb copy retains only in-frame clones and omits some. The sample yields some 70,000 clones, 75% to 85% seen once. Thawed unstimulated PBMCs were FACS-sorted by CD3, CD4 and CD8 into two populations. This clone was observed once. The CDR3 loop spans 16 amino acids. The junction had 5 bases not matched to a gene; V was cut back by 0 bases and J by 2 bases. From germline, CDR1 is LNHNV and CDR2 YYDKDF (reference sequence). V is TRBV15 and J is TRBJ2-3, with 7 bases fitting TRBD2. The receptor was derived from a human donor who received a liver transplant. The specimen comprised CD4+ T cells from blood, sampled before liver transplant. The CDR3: CATSRELATNTDTQYF. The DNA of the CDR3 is TGTGCCACCAGCAGAGAACTAGCGACTAACACAGATACGCAGTATTTT. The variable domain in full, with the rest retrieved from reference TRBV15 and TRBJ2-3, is DAMVIQNPRYQVTQFGKPVTLSCSQTLNHNVMYWYQQKSSQAPKLLFHYYDKDFNNEADTPDNFQSRRPNTSFCFLDIRSPGLGDTAMYLCATSRELATNTDTQYFGPGTRLTVL.